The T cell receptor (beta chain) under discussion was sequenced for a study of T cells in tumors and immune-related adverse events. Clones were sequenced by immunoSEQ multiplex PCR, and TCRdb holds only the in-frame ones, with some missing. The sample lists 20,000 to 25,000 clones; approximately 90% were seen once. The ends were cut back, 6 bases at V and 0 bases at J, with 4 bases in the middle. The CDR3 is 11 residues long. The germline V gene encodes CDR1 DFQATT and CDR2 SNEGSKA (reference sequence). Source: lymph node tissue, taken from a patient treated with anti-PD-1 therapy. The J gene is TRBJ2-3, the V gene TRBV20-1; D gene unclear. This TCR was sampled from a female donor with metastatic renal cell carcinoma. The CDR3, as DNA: TGCAGTGCCCCAAGCACAGATACGCAGTATTTT. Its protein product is CSAPSTDTQYF.